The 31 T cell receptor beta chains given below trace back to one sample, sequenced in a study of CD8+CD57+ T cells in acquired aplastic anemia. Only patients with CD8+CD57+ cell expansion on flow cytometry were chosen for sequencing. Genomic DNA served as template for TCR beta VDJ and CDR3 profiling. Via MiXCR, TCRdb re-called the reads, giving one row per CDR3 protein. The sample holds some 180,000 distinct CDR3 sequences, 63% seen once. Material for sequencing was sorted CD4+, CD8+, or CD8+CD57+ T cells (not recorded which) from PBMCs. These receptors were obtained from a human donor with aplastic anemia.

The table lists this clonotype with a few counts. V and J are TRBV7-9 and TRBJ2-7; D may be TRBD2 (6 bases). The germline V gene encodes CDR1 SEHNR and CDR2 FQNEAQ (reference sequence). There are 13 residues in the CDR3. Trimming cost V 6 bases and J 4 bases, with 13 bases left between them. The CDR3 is CASSPPGVYEQYF. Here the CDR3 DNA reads TGTGCCAGCAGTCCCCCGGGAGTTTACGAGCAGTACTTC.

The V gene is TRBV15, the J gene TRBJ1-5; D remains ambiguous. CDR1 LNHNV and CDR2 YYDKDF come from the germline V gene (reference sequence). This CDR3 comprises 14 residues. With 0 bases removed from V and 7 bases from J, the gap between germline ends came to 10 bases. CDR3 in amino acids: CATSRDRMGQPQHF. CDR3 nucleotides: TGTGCCACCAGCAGAGATCGAATGGGGCAGCCCCAGCATTTT.

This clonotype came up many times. CDR3 DNA: TGTGCCACCAGTGCAGGACAGGGGGATGGCTACACCTTC. As protein: CATSAGQGDGYTF. The gene calls are TRBV24-1 and TRBJ1-2; 10 bases fit TRBD1. V shed 5 bases, J shed 6 bases, and the junction held 2 bases outside the gene matches. The CDR3 sequence is 13 residues long. Germline V gives CDR1 KGHDR, CDR2 SFDVKD.

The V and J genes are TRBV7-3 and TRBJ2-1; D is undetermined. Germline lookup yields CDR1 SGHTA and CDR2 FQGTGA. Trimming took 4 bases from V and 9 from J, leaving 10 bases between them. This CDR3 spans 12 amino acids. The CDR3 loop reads CASSSEDSEQFF. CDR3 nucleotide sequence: TGTGCCAGCAGCTCAGAGGATAGTGAGCAGTTCTTC.

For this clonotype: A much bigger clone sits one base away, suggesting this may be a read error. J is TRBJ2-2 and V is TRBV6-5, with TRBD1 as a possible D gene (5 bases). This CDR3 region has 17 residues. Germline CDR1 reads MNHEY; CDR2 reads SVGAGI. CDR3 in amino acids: CASSYSNPGANIGELFF. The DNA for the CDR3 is TGTGCCAGCAGTTACTCGAATCCTGGGGCTAACATCGGGGAGCTGTTTTTT.

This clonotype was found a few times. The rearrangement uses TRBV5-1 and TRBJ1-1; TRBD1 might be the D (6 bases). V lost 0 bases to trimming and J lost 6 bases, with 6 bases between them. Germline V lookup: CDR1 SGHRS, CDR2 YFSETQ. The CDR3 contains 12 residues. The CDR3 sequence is CASSLEGAEAFF. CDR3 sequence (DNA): TGCGCCAGCAGCTTGGAGGGGGCTGAAGCTTTCTTT.

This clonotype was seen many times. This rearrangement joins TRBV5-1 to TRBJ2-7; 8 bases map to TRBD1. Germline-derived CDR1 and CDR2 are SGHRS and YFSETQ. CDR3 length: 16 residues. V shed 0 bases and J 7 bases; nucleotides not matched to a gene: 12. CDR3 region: CASSLEQGRGRPEQYF. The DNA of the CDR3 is TGCGCCAGCAGCTTGGAGCAGGGCAGGGGGCGCCCAGAGCAGTACTTC.

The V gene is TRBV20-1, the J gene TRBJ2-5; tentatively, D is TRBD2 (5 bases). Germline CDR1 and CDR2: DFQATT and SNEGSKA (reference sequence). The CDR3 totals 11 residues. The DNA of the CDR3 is TGCACAATCGGGGTCAAGGAGACCCAGTACTTC. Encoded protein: CTIGVKETQYF.

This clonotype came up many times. The CDR3 DNA follows: TGTGCCAGCAGCTTCCCGGGACAAGACTATGGCTACACCTTC. This encodes CASSFPGQDYGYTF. This sequence joins TRBV7-9 and TRBJ1-2, with D tentatively TRBD1 (6 bases). V dropped 3 bases and J dropped 3 bases, with 11 bases sitting between them. CDR3 size: 14 residues. The germline V gene encodes CDR1 SEHNR and CDR2 FQNEAQ (reference sequence).

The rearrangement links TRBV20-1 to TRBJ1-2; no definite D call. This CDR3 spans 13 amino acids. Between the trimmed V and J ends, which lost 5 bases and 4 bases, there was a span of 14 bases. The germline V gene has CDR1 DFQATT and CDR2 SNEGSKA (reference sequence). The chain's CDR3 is CSAPRSVSYGYTF. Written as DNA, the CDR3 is TGCAGTGCTCCCCGAAGCGTAAGCTATGGCTACACCTTC.

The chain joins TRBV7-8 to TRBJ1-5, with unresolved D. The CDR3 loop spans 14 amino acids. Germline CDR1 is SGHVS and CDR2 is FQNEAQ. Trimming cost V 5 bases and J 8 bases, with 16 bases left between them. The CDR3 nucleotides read TGTGCCAGCAGCGCCTGGACCATAGACAAGCCCCAGCATTTT. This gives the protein CASSAWTIDKPQHF.

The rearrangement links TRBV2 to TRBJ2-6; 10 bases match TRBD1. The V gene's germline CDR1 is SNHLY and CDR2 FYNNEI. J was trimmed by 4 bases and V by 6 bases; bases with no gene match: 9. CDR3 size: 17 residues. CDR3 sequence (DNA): TGTGCCAGCAGCGCTCGACAGGGGGCGGGAGGGGCCAACGTCCTGACTTTC. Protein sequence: CASSARQGAGGANVLTF.

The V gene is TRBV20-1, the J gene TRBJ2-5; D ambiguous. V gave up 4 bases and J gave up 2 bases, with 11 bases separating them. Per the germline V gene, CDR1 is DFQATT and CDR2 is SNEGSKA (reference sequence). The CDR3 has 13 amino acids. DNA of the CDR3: TGCAGTGCTAACGTAGATCAACAAGAGACCCAGTACTTC. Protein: CSANVDQQETQYF.

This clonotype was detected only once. CDR3 sequence reads: CASKGDRLNTEAFF. The CDR3 DNA sequence: TGTGCCAGTAAGGGTGACAGGTTGAACACTGAAGCTTTCTTT. This chain connects TRBV19 to TRBJ1-1; TRBD1 is a possible D gene (6 bases). Trimming removed 7 bases at V and 0 bases at J, with 12 bases between. In germline, CDR1 is LNHDA, CDR2 SQIVND (reference sequence). This CDR3 spans 14 amino acids. The full variable domain, completed using reference TRBV19 and TRBJ1-1, is DGGITQSPKYLFRKEGQNVTLSCEQNLNHDAMYWYRQDPGQGLRLIYYSQIVNDFQKGDIAEGYSVSREKKESFPLTVTSAQKNPTAFYLCASKGDRLNTEAFFGQGTRLTVV.

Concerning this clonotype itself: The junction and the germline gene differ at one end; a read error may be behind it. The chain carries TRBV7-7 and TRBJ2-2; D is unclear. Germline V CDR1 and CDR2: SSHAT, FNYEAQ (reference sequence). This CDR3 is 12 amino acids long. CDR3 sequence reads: CASSYDNGELFF. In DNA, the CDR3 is TGTGCTAGCAGCTACGACAACGGGGAGCTGTTTTTT.

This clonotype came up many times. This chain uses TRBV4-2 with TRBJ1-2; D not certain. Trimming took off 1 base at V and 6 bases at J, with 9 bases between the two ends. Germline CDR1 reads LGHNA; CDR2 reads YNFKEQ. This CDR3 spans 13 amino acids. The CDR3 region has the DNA TGTGCCAGCAGCCAAGGAGGGAATCATGGCTACACCTTC. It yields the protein CASSQGGNHGYTF.

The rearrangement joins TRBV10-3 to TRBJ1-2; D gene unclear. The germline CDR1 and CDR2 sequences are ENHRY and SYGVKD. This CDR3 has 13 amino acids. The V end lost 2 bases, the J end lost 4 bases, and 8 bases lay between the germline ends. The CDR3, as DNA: TGTGCCATCAGTGAGGCGGATCCCTATGGCTACACCTTC. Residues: CAISEADPYGYTF.

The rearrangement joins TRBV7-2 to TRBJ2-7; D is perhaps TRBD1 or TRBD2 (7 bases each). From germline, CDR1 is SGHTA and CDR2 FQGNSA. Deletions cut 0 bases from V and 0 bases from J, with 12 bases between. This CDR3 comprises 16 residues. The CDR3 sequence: CASSLAGEGASYEQYF. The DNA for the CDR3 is TGTGCCAGCAGCTTAGCCGGGGAGGGGGCCTCCTACGAGCAGTACTTC.

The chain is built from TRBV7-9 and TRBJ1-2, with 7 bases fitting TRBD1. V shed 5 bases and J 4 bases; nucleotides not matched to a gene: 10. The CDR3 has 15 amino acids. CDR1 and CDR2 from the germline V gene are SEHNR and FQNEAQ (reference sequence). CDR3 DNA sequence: TGTGCCAGCAGCGCCACAGGGGCCACCGCCTATGGCTACACCTTC. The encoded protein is CASSATGATAYGYTF.

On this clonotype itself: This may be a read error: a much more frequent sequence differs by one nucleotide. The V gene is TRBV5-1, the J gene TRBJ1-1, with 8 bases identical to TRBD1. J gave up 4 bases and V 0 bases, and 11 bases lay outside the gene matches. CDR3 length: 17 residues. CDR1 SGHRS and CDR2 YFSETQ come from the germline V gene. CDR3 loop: CASSLAPGQEASTEAFF. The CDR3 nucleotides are TGCGCCAGCAGCTTGGCCCCGGGACAGGAGGCATCCACTGAAGCTTTCTTT. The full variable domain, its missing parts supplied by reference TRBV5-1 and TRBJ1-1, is KAGVTQTPRYLIKTRGQQVTLSCSPISGHRSVSWYQQTPGQGLQFLFEYFSETQRNKGNFPGRFSGRQFSNSRSEMNVSTLELGDSALYLCASSLAPGQEASTEAFFGQGTRLTVV.

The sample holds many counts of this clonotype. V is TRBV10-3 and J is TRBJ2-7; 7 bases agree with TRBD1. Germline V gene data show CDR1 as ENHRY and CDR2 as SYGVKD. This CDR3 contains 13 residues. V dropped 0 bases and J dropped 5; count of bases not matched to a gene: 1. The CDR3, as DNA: TGTGCCATCAGTGAGTCAGGGACAGACGAGCAGTACTTC. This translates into CAISESGTDEQYF.

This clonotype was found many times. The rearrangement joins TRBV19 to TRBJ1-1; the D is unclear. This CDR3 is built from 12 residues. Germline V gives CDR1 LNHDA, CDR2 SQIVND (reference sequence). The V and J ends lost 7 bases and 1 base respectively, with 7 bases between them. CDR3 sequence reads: CASTEGNTEAFF. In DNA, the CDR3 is TGTGCCAGTACTGAGGGGAACACTGAAGCTTTCTTT.

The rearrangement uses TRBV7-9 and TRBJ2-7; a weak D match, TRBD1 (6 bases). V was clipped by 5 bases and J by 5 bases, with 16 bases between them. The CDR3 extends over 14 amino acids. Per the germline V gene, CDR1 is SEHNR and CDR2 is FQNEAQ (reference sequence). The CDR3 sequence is CASSLPGTPNEQYF. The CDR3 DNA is TGTGCCAGCAGCCTACCCGGGACACCGAACGAGCAGTACTTC.

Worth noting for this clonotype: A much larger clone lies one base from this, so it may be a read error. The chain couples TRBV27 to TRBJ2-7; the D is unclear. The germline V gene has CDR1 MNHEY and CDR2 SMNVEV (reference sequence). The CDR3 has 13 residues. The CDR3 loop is CASGFYSSGEQYF. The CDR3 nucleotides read TGTGCCAGCGGTTTTTACAGTTCGGGTGAGCAGTACTTC.

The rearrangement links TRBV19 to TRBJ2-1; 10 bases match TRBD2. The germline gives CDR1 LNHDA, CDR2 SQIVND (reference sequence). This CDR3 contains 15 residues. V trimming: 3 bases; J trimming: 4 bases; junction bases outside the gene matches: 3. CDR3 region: CASSMEREGYNEQFF. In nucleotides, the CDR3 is TGTGCCAGTAGTATGGAGCGGGAGGGATACAATGAGCAGTTCTTC.

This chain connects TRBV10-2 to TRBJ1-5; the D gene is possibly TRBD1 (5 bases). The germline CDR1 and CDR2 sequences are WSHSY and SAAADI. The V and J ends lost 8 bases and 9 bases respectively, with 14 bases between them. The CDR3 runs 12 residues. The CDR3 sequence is CASQGPLPPQHF. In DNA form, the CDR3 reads TGCGCCAGCCAGGGACCGCTCCCGCCCCAGCATTTT.

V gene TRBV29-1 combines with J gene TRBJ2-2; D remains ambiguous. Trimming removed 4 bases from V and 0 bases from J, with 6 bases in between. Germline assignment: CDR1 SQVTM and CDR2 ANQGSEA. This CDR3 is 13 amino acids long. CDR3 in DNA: TGCAGCGTTGCAGGTCCGAACACCGGGGAGCTGTTTTTT. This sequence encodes CSVAGPNTGELFF.

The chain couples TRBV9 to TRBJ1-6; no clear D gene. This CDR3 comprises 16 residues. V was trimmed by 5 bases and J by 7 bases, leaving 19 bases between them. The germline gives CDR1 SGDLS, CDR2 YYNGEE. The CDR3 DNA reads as TGTGCCAGCAGATCTCCTACCGAGAAGGTAAATTCACCCCTCCACTTT. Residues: CASRSPTEKVNSPLHF. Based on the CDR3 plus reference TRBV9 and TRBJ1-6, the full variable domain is DSGVTQTPKHLITATGQRVTLRCSPRSGDLSVYWYQQSLDQGLQFLIQYYNGEERAKGNILERFSAQQFPDLHSELNLSSLELGDSALYFCASRSPTEKVNSPLHFGNGTRLTVT.

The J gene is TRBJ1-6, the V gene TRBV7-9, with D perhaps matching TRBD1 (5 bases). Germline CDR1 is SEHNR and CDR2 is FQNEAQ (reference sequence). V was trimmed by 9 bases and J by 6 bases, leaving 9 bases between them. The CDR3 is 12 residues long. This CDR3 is CASHDSNSPLHF. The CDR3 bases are TGTGCCAGTCATGACAGTAATTCACCCCTCCACTTT.

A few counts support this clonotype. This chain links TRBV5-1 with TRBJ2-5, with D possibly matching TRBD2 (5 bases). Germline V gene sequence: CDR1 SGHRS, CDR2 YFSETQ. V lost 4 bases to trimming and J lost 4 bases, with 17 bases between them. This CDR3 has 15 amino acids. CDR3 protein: CASSPTAAGRETQYF. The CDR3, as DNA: TGCGCCAGCAGCCCGACCGCGGCGGGTAGAGAGACCCAGTACTTC.

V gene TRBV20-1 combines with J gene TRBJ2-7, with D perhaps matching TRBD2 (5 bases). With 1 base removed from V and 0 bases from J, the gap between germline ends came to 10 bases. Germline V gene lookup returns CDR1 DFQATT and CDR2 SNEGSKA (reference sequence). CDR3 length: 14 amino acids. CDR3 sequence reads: CSARAKLGSYEQYF. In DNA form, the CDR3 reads TGCAGTGCTAGAGCAAAACTAGGCTCCTACGAGCAGTACTTC.